The source of this T cell receptor (beta chain) is a study of OX40 agonist ivuxolimab in advanced cancers. Background on the study: All patients had ivuxolimab intravenously every 2 weeks at 0.01 to 10 mg/kg. Dose-escalation cases comprised hepatocellular carcinoma, melanoma, renal cell or head and neck cancer. With a range of roughly 23 to 85, age averaged approximately 60 years, and 75% to 90% were male.

Regarding the study as a whole: Researchers did not determine the expanded peripheral T cells' antigen specificity.

The protocol was immunoSEQ multiplex PCR, while the TCRdb copy is restricted to in-frame clones and leaves out a portion. The table includes roughly 84,000 clones, approximately 81% detected once. As concerns this clone: Its antigen is currently unknown.

This CDR3 spans 17 amino acids. Germline loops: CDR1 LGHNA, CDR2 YSLEER. The V end was cut by 0 bases, the J end by 2 bases, with 14 bases between. The gene calls are TRBV4-3 and TRBJ1-3, with D unclear. This specimen was CD4+ or CD8+ T cells sorted from blood, taken in a trial of the OX40 agonist ivuxolimab. The sequence derives from an adult with an advanced solid tumor such as melanoma, head and neck, liver or kidney cancer. The CDR3 region has the DNA TGCGCCAGCAGCCAAGATTCGGGTAGCGTGGCTGGAAACACCATATATTTT. It specifies CASSQDSGSVAGNTIYF.